This entry is about one TCR beta chain. Following a re-call of the 5' RACE reads, TCRdb has one entry per CDR3 protein and lacks DNA. The table lists around 450,000 distinct CDR3 sequences. CDR3 length: 15 amino acids. Germline V gene sequence: CDR1 SGDLS, CDR2 YYNGEE. This record belongs to a study of monozygotic twins with inflammatory bowel disease. This receptor was taken from a human donor with ulcerative colitis or Crohn's disease, or a healthy co-twin of an affected twin (not recorded which). The sample was blood. This sequence joins TRBV9 and TRBJ2-3; the D gene TCRdb calls, TRBD2, cannot be checked with no DNA. This chain's CDR3 is CASSVGSGGTDTQYF.